These 26 T cell receptor beta chains share one sample of origin, sequenced in a study of T cell changes during pregnancy in multiple sclerosis. Sequencing was performed with immunoSEQ multiplex PCR; in TCRdb, only in-frame clones are kept and a portion is missing. The table has 120,000 or so clones, roughly 92% seen once. This specimen was peripheral blood, taken before pregnancy. These receptor sequences come from a female donor with multiple sclerosis, enrolled in a pregnancy study.

This clone has only one observation. The V and J genes are TRBV7-9 and TRBJ2-4; D is unclear. CDR1 SEHNR and CDR2 FQNEAQ come from the germline V gene (reference sequence). Trimming took off 3 bases at V and 14 bases at J, with 14 bases between the two ends. There are 12 residues in the CDR3. CDR3 sequence (DNA): TGTGCCAGCAGCTTCGTTGAGATGATAAAGTACTTC. It is translated as CASSFVEMIKYF.

The genes are TRBV19 and TRBJ2-3, with 7 bases fitting TRBD2. The CDR3 runs 15 residues. J was trimmed by 3 bases and V by 1 base; bases with no gene match: 4. Germline CDR1 reads LNHDA; CDR2 reads SQIVND (reference sequence). CDR3 residues: CASSIVGGRTDTQYF. As DNA, the CDR3 is TGTGCCAGTAGTATAGTCGGCGGGAGAACAGATACGCAGTATTTT.

This chain uses TRBV19 with TRBJ2-4, with D possibly being TRBD2 (6 bases). Looked up from germline, CDR1 is LNHDA and CDR2 is SQIVND (reference sequence). CDR3 length: 13 residues. V shed 7 bases and J shed 10 bases, with 17 bases lying between them. The CDR3, as DNA: TGTGCCAGTAAAATGACAGTGGGAGGAATTCAGTACTTC. Translating it yields CASKMTVGGIQYF. Filled out from reference TRBV19 and TRBJ2-4, the complete variable domain reads DGGITQSPKYLFRKEGQNVTLSCEQNLNHDAMYWYRQDPGQGLRLIYYSQIVNDFQKGDIAEGYSVSREKKESFPLTVTSAQKNPTAFYLCASKMTVGGIQYFGAGTRLSVL.

This chain uses TRBV7-8 with TRBJ2-3; D gene uncertain. Germline V gene data show CDR1 as SGHVS and CDR2 as FQNEAQ. V lost 1 base, J lost 2 bases, and 13 bases lay in between. This CDR3 has 16 amino acids. The CDR3 region is CASSLDGYGPTDTQYF. CDR3 nucleotide sequence: TGTGCCAGCAGCTTAGACGGTTACGGTCCCACAGATACGCAGTATTTT. Drawing the rest from reference TRBV7-8 and TRBJ2-3, the complete variable domain is GAGVSQSPRYKVAKRGQDVALRCDPISGHVSLFWYQQALGQGPEFLTYFQNEAQLDKSGLPSDRFFAERPEGSVSTLKIQRTQQEDSAVYLCASSLDGYGPTDTQYFGPGTRLTVL.

This chain links TRBV5-4 with TRBJ2-7, with a tentative D call TRBD2 (7 bases). The V gene lost 4 bases and the J gene lost 3 bases, with 14 bases spanning the gap. Per the germline V gene, CDR1 is SGHNT and CDR2 is YYREEE (reference sequence). This CDR3 contains 14 residues. The CDR3: CASSVGGAGYEQYF. CDR3 sequence (DNA): TGTGCCAGCAGCGTTGGGGGGGCCGGCTACGAGCAGTACTTC.

V is TRBV9 and J is TRBJ2-7; D is undetermined. CDR1 SGDLS and CDR2 YYNGEE come from the germline V gene. Trimming pared 0 bases from V and 0 bases from J, leaving 7 bases between. The CDR3 is 14 amino acids. For the CDR3, the DNA is TGTGCCAGCAGCGTAGCGTCGAGCTCCTACGAGCAGTACTTC. Protein: CASSVASSSYEQYF.

V usage is TRBV6-6 and J usage is TRBJ1-3, with D perhaps TRBD1 (6 bases). CDR3 length equals 15 residues. V was pared by 4 bases and J by 0 bases, with 10 bases between. Germline CDR1 reads MNHNY; CDR2 reads SVGAGI (reference sequence). The CDR3 protein is CASSSTGFSGNTIYF. The CDR3 nucleotides are TGTGCCAGCAGTTCCACAGGGTTCTCTGGAAACACCATATATTTT.

This chain connects TRBV21-1 to TRBJ2-4; the table gives TRBD1 as D, unverified against the DNA. TRBV21-1 is a pseudogene. The CDR3 sequence is 16 residues long. In DNA form, the CDR3 reads TGTGCCAGCAGGATAAAGGACAGCCTAGCCAAAAACATTCAGTACTTC. Translated, it gives CASRIKDSLAKNIQYF.

This chain links TRBV5-1 with TRBJ1-2, with 10 bases that match TRBD1. The CDR3 is made up of 16 amino acids. V gave up 4 bases and J gave up 5 bases; unmatched junction bases: 11. In germline, CDR1 is SGHRS, CDR2 YFSETQ. The CDR3 sequence is CASSDLTGGAWYGYTF. Written as DNA, the CDR3 is TGCGCCAGCAGCGACCTGACAGGGGGCGCGTGGTATGGCTACACCTTC.

Concerning this clone itself: One end of the junction is discordant with germline, which a read error may explain. The same CDR3 arises from other DNA sequences in this sample as well. The J gene is TRBJ2-7, the V gene TRBV28, with D perhaps TRBD1 (5 bases). CDR3 length: 16 residues. The germline V gene has CDR1 MDHEN and CDR2 SYDVKM. CDR3 region: CASTLRRTPITYEQYF. The CDR3 DNA follows: TGTGCCAGCACGCTACGTCGGACACCCATTACCTACGAACAGTACTTC.

J is TRBJ2-1 and V is TRBV27, with a weak D call TRBD1 (5 bases). V was cut by 2 bases and J by 6 bases, with 14 bases left in between. Germline-derived CDR1 and CDR2 are MNHEY and SMNVEV (reference sequence). This CDR3 is 15 amino acids long. The CDR3 bases are TGTGCCAGCAGTTTAAGGGCAGGGAACTTCAATGAGCAGTTCTTC. Encoded protein: CASSLRAGNFNEQFF.

The rearrangement uses TRBV7-2 and TRBJ2-3; 7 nucleotides agree with TRBD2. V shed 5 bases, J shed 1 base, and the junction held 9 bases outside the gene matches. The CDR3 runs to 16 residues. Per germline, CDR1 SGHTA and CDR2 FQGNSA. In DNA form, the CDR3 reads TGTGCCAGCAGCCCACGGGGGGTCGGGGGCACAGATACGCAGTATTTT. It codes for CASSPRGVGGTDTQYF.

This chain links TRBV19 with TRBJ2-2, with a tentative D call TRBD2 (6 bases). Looked up from germline, CDR1 is LNHDA and CDR2 is SQIVND (reference sequence). The CDR3 runs to 13 residues. Trimming stripped 2 bases from V and 7 bases from J, with 8 bases between. The CDR3 DNA follows: TGTGCCAGTAGTATAATCGGGGGCGGGGAGCTGTTTTTT. It translates to CASSIIGGGELFF.

This chain uses TRBV5-4 with TRBJ2-1; 9 nucleotides align to TRBD2. In germline, CDR1 is SGHNT, CDR2 YYREEE (reference sequence). J gave up 0 bases and V 4 bases, and 8 bases lay outside the gene matches. This CDR3 has 17 amino acids. The CDR3 sequence: CASSGAGGRSSYNEQFF. The CDR3 DNA reads as TGTGCCAGCAGCGGAGCGGGGGGCCGTAGCTCCTACAATGAGCAGTTCTTC.

The chain employs TRBV7-3 and TRBJ2-7; no firm D call. Trimming pared 2 bases from V and 0 bases from J, leaving 8 bases between. Germline V CDR1 and CDR2: SGHTA, FQGTGA. The CDR3 runs to 14 residues. The CDR3 is CASSLGPSSYEQYF. CDR3 in DNA: TGTGCCAGCAGCTTAGGTCCTAGCTCCTACGAGCAGTACTTC.

The chain carries TRBV6-1 and TRBJ2-1; 12 bases match TRBD2. The CDR3 has 15 residues. The germline V gene has CDR1 MNHNS and CDR2 SASEGT. J lost 9 bases, V lost 1 base, and 4 bases had no gene match. CDR3 protein: CASSEERLAGAEQFF. The CDR3, as DNA: TGTGCCAGCAGTGAAGAGAGACTAGCGGGGGCTGAGCAGTTCTTC.

The V and J genes are TRBV5-1 and TRBJ2-3; 8 bases align to TRBD1. Germline loops: CDR1 SGHRS, CDR2 YFSETQ. V was clipped by 0 bases and J by 3 bases; unmatched bases: 9. The CDR3 contains 17 residues. CDR3 in DNA: TGCGCCAGCAGCTTGGAGGCCGGACAGGGCCAAACAGATACGCAGTATTTT. Protein sequence: CASSLEAGQGQTDTQYF.

The gene calls are TRBV9 and TRBJ1-6; D is unresolved. The CDR3 consists of 14 residues. CDR1 is SGDLS and CDR2 is YYNGEE in the germline V gene. Trimming stripped 0 bases from V and 8 bases from J, with 9 bases between. As DNA, the CDR3 is TGTGCCAGCAGCGTAGGACGCGAGGATTCACCCCTCCACTTT. This sequence encodes CASSVGREDSPLHF.

The V call is TRBV19, the J call TRBJ2-7; D call uncertain. Germline V gene data show CDR1 as LNHDA and CDR2 as SQIVND (reference sequence). Between the trimmed V and J ends, which lost 7 bases and 9 bases, there was a span of 7 bases. The CDR3 covers 9 residues. This CDR3 reads CASTPRQYF. The CDR3 DNA follows: TGTGCCAGTACTCCCCGGCAGTACTTC.

The V and J genes are TRBV7-9 and TRBJ2-3; 7 nucleotides align to TRBD2. The CDR3 has 17 amino acids. Per germline, CDR1 SEHNR and CDR2 FQNEAQ (reference sequence). The V segment lost 2 bases and the J segment 0 bases; nucleotides outside the gene matches: 8. The CDR3 here is CASSLLSGQASTDTQYF. CDR3 coding DNA: TGTGCCAGCAGCTTACTTAGCGGGCAAGCTAGCACAGATACGCAGTATTTT. Full variable domain (remainder filled in from reference TRBV7-9 and TRBJ2-3): DTGVSQNPRHKITKRGQNVTFRCDPISEHNRLYWYRQTLGQGPEFLTYFQNEAQLEKSRLLSDRFSAERPKGSFSTLEIQRTEQGDSAMYLCASSLLSGQASTDTQYFGPGTRLTVL.

The rearrangement joins TRBV2 to TRBJ2-3, with a possible D match to TRBD2 (5 bases). Trimming took 8 bases from V and 2 from J, leaving 11 bases between them. Germline-derived CDR1 and CDR2 are SNHLY and FYNNEI. This CDR3 spans 13 amino acids. The CDR3 reads CASEADLTDTQYF. CDR3 sequence (DNA): TGTGCCAGCGAAGCGGACCTCACAGATACGCAGTATTTT.

The V gene is TRBV7-9, the J gene TRBJ2-2; 8 nucleotides agree with TRBD1. With V trimmed by 6 bases and J by 3 bases, 9 bases remained unmatched. CDR3 length: 16 residues. The germline gives CDR1 SEHNR, CDR2 FQNEAQ (reference sequence). The CDR3 here is CASRLRTGSDTGELFF. The CDR3 DNA sequence: TGTGCCAGCAGACTCCGGACAGGGAGCGACACCGGGGAGCTGTTTTTT.

This chain connects TRBV7-3 to TRBJ2-1, with 13 bases lining up with TRBD2. There are 16 residues in the CDR3. Losses at the gene ends were 5 bases for V and 4 bases for J; bases not matched to a gene: 5. Germline values: CDR1 SGHTA, CDR2 FQGTGA. CDR3 residues: CASSRGTSGAYNEQFF. DNA for the CDR3: TGTGCCAGCAGCAGAGGGACTAGCGGGGCTTACAATGAGCAGTTCTTC.

The rearrangement joins TRBV6-1 to TRBJ1-2, with 8 bases that match TRBD1. CDR3 length: 13 amino acids. V was clipped by 6 bases and J by 5 bases; unmatched bases: 5. The V gene's germline CDR1 is MNHNS and CDR2 SASEGT. The DNA of the CDR3 is TGTGCCAGCAGCCTGGACAGGGCTTATGGCTACACCTTC. Encoded protein: CASSLDRAYGYTF.

The rearrangement links TRBV29-1 to TRBJ1-5; 10 bases map to TRBD1. The germline V gene encodes CDR1 SQVTM and CDR2 ANQGSEA. V was clipped by 7 bases and J by 7 bases; unmatched bases: 7. CDR3 size: 13 residues. This CDR3 reads CSAHLGQGQPQHF. CDR3 DNA: TGCAGCGCCCACTTGGGACAGGGGCAGCCCCAGCATTTT. The full variable domain, completed using reference TRBV29-1 and TRBJ1-5, is SAVISQKPSRDICQRGTSLTIQCQVDSQVTMMFWYRQQPGQSLTLIATANQGSEATYESGFVIDKFPISRPNLTFSTLTVSNMSPEDSSIYLCSAHLGQGQPQHFGDGTRLSIL.

This chain links TRBV5-5 with TRBJ1-2, with a tentative D call TRBD1 (5 bases). The CDR3 length is 14 residues. V gave up 2 bases and J gave up 8 bases, with 16 bases separating them. The germline gives CDR1 SGHKS, CDR2 YYEKEE (reference sequence). The chain's CDR3 is CASSFEYRSEGYTF. CDR3 coding DNA: TGTGCCAGCAGCTTCGAATACAGGAGTGAAGGCTACACCTTC. Based on the CDR3 plus reference TRBV5-5 and TRBJ1-2, the full variable domain is DAGVTQSPTHLIKTRGQQVTLRCSPISGHKSVSWYQQVLGQGPQFIFQYYEKEERGRGNFPDRFSARQFPNYSSELNVNALLLGDSALYLCASSFEYRSEGYTFGSGTRLTVV.